What follows are 13 T cell receptor beta chains derived from one specimen sequenced in a study of T cells in Graves' hyperthyroidism and ophthalmopathy. Using RNA transcripts as the source, TCR beta CDR3 regions were amplified. In the first-round RT-PCR of the TCR CDR3, the HTBI primer set was used. TCRdb re-called the multiplex PCR reads with MiXCR, one entry per CDR3 protein. The sample yields a few hundred thousand distinct CDR3 sequences, roughly 20% seen once. Input material: blood. The receptors were sampled from a young man with Graves' hyperthyroidism.

Of note for this clonotype: With a much larger clone just one base away, this may be a read error. The J gene is TRBJ2-5, the V gene TRBV30; 9 nucleotides agree with TRBD2. The germline V gene encodes CDR1 GTSNPN and CDR2 SVGIG (reference sequence). The CDR3 sequence is 12 residues long. Unmatched junction bases numbered 4, after V lost 6 bases and J lost 5 bases. The CDR3 coding sequence is TGTGCCTGCTTCAGCGGGGGGGAGACCCAGTACTTC. Translated: CACFSGGETQYF.

The chain is built from TRBV12-3 or TRBV12-4 and TRBJ2-7; D may correspond to TRBD1 or TRBD2 (5 bases each). Trimming cost V 5 bases and J 2 bases, with 13 bases left between them. The CDR3 runs to 14 residues. CDR3 DNA sequence: TGTGCCAGCAGTCCAACGGGACGGCCCTACGAGCAGTACTTC. Translated, it gives CASSPTGRPYEQYF.

In its sample, this clonotype was seen many times. The chain has TRBV7-3 and TRBJ2-5; the D is unclear. The ends were cut back, 3 bases at V and 5 bases at J, with 10 bases in the middle. Per germline, CDR1 SGHTA and CDR2 FQGTGA. The CDR3 is 13 amino acids. The CDR3 is CASSFSAWETQYF. The CDR3 DNA reads TGTGCCAGCAGCTTTTCTGCCTGGGAGACCCAGTACTTC.

The sample holds many counts of this clonotype. The chain uses TRBV29-1 and TRBJ1-2, with a weak D call TRBD1 (6 bases). Trimming left V 3 bases short and J 2 bases short, with 16 bases between. Per the germline V gene, CDR1 is SQVTM and CDR2 is ANQGSEA. The CDR3 consists of 15 residues. CDR3 DNA: TGCAGCGTTGAGGCCCAACAGGGCCCCAACTATGGCTACACCTTC. Its protein product is CSVEAQQGPNYGYTF.

This clonotype was observed at least ten times. The rearrangement joins TRBV6-5 to TRBJ2-5; 9 nucleotides align to TRBD1. V lost 6 bases and J lost 5; bases outside the gene matches: 10. Per germline, CDR1 MNHEY and CDR2 SVGAGI. This CDR3 contains 15 residues. Written as DNA, the CDR3 is TGTGCCAGCAGCGACTCAGGGACAGGGCGGGAGACCCAGTACTTC. Its protein is CASSDSGTGRETQYF.

This clonotype was seen many times. The J gene is TRBJ1-1, the V gene TRBV12-3 or TRBV12-4; 8 positions match TRBD1. The CDR3 runs to 14 residues. The V segment lost 5 bases and the J segment 2 bases; nucleotides outside the gene matches: 4. This CDR3 reads CASSEQGGNTEAFF. The CDR3 coding sequence is TGTGCCAGCAGTGAACAGGGGGGCAACACTGAAGCTTTCTTT.

This clonotype was counted at least ten times. V gene TRBV20-1 combines with J gene TRBJ2-7; D might be TRBD1 or TRBD2, each matching 5 bases. From germline, CDR1 is DFQATT and CDR2 SNEGSKA (reference sequence). CDR3 length equals 16 residues. Trimming stripped 4 bases from V and 1 base from J, with 20 bases between. The CDR3 sequence: CSATDRGQATSYEQYF. The CDR3 nucleotides are TGCAGTGCTACCGACCGGGGCCAGGCGACTTCCTACGAGCAGTACTTC.

The rearrangement uses TRBV27 and TRBJ1-2, with 7 bases fitting TRBD1. This CDR3 has 17 residues. Germline V gene lookup returns CDR1 MNHEY and CDR2 SMNVEV (reference sequence). J gave up 6 bases and V 0 bases, and 13 bases lay outside the gene matches. The CDR3 coding sequence is TGTGCCAGCAGTTTATCCTCTGAAACGGGACAGTATGATGGCTACACCTTC. It specifies CASSLSSETGQYDGYTF.

V and J are TRBV24-1 and TRBJ1-2, with a possible D match to TRBD1 (5 bases). CDR1 KGHDR and CDR2 SFDVKD come from the germline V gene. This CDR3 has 13 residues. Trimming shortened V by 6 bases and J by 1 base, and 8 bases separated the two germline ends. The CDR3 coding sequence is TGTGCCACCAGTCCAGGGCATAACTATGGCTACACCTTC. Protein sequence: CATSPGHNYGYTF.

The gene calls are TRBV7-2 and TRBJ2-5, with D maybe TRBD2 (5 bases). The V gene lost 4 bases and the J gene lost 5 bases, with 11 bases spanning the gap. CDR1 and CDR2 from the germline V gene are SGHTA and FQGNSA. The CDR3 is 13 amino acids. CDR3 coding DNA: TGTGCCAGCAGCTCGGGGTTCAGGGAGACCCAGTACTTC. Protein: CASSSGFRETQYF.

This chain links TRBV11-2 with TRBJ1-2; D not certain. Germline V gene sequence: CDR1 SGHAT, CDR2 FQNNGV. Trimming took 1 base from V and 4 from J, leaving 7 bases between them. This CDR3 has 13 amino acids. DNA of the CDR3: TGTGCCAGCAGCTTAGCGACATCCTATGGCTACACCTTC. Protein: CASSLATSYGYTF.

This clonotype was seen ten or more times. The rearrangement links TRBV6-1 to TRBJ2-3; D is uncertain. There are 11 residues in the CDR3. V was pared by 7 bases and J by 0 bases, with 2 bases between. Germline V lookup: CDR1 MNHNS, CDR2 SASEGT. In nucleotides, the CDR3 is TGTGCCAGCATGAGCACAGATACGCAGTATTTT. This gives the protein CASMSTDTQYF.

The V gene is TRBV7-8, the J gene TRBJ2-7; 11 nucleotides match TRBD1. The V segment lost 5 bases and the J segment 5 bases; nucleotides outside the gene matches: 14. The CDR3 is made up of 17 amino acids. Germline V gene lookup returns CDR1 SGHVS and CDR2 FQNEAQ. This CDR3 is CASSLGAGQGDKNEQYF. CDR3 in DNA: TGTGCCAGCAGCCTAGGCGCGGGACAGGGGGATAAGAACGAGCAGTACTTC.